This passage covers 20 T cell receptor beta chains from one sample sequenced in a study of Ad26.COV2.S vaccination and SARS-CoV-2 variants. As for treatment: about 20 received Ad26.COV2.S at low or high dose, single or two shots; 5 received placebo; per-sample allocation not given. Samples were taken on day 63 after the first vaccine or placebo injection. The protocol was immunoSEQ multiplex PCR, while the TCRdb copy is restricted to in-frame clones and leaves out a portion. Among hundreds of thousands of clones listed, more than 75% were seen once. Source: peripheral blood, taken in a trial of Ad26.COV2.S vaccine versus placebo. Receptors originate from a person aged 18-65 years who received the Ad26.COV2.S COVID-19 vaccine or a placebo.

The chain recombines TRBV25-1 with TRBJ1-1; D gene uncertain. Germline V gene data show CDR1 as MGHDK and CDR2 as SYGVNS. With 1 base removed from V and 5 bases from J, the gap between germline ends came to 20 bases. The CDR3 is made up of 17 amino acids. CDR3 bases: TGTGCCAGCAGTGAATTGAATCTGAGGGATTTAGGAACTGAAGCTTTCTTT. It yields the protein CASSELNLRDLGTEAFF. Variable domain in full (rest from reference TRBV25-1 and TRBJ1-1): EADIYQTPRYLVIGTGKKITLECSQTMGHDKMYWYQQDPGMELHLIHYSYGVNSTEKGDLSSESTVSRIRTEHFPLTLESARPSHTSQYLCASSELNLRDLGTEAFFGQGTRLTVV.

This chain connects TRBV2 to TRBJ1-2; 9 positions match TRBD1. CDR3 size: 16 residues. Germline loops: CDR1 SNHLY, CDR2 FYNNEI. With V trimmed by 0 bases and J by 12 bases, 14 bases remained unmatched. The CDR3 reads CASSEAGPQGAQGNTF. DNA of the CDR3: TGTGCCAGCAGTGAAGCTGGCCCACAGGGGGCGCAGGGTAACACCTTC.

This sequence joins TRBV7-9 and TRBJ2-3; D is perhaps TRBD2 (6 bases). The V end lost 4 bases, the J end lost 6 bases, and 20 bases lay between the germline ends. The CDR3 length is 16 residues. Germline CDR1 SEHNR, CDR2 FQNEAQ (reference sequence). The CDR3 reads CASSYTLGSTVDTQYF. DNA of the CDR3: TGTGCCAGCAGCTACACCCTCGGGAGCACAGTGGATACGCAGTATTTT.

The V gene is TRBV7-9, the J gene TRBJ2-6; D gene uncertain. The CDR3 contains 15 residues. V gave up 2 bases and J gave up 0 bases, with 5 bases separating them. Per germline, CDR1 SEHNR and CDR2 FQNEAQ (reference sequence). The CDR3 sequence is CASSLLLSGANVLTF. CDR3 coding DNA: TGTGCCAGCAGCTTACTGCTCTCTGGGGCCAACGTCCTGACTTTC.

This clone occurred a few times. The genes are TRBV27 and TRBJ2-2; D is undetermined. Germline CDR1 is MNHEY and CDR2 is SMNVEV (reference sequence). The V end lost 5 bases, the J end lost 3 bases, and 7 bases lay between the germline ends. There are 13 residues in the CDR3. CDR3 loop: CASSVRDTGELFF. DNA for the CDR3: TGTGCCAGCAGTGTAAGGGACACCGGGGAGCTGTTTTTT.

On this clone: Other DNA sequences within the sample encode an identical CDR3. The chain carries TRBV5-1 and TRBJ2-7; TRBD1 aligns across 11 bases. The CDR3 spans 15 residues. CDR1 and CDR2 (germline): SGHRS, YFSETQ. Losses at the gene ends were 0 bases for V and 4 bases for J; bases not matched to a gene: 3. The CDR3 coding sequence is TGCGCCAGCAGCTTGGTGGGGACAGGGGGTTACGAGCAGTACTTC. Amino acid sequence: CASSLVGTGGYEQYF.

This chain links TRBV2 with TRBJ1-2, with 9 bases that match TRBD1. This CDR3 region has 14 residues. The germline CDR1 and CDR2 sequences are SNHLY and FYNNEI. V shed 4 bases, J shed 4 bases, and the junction held 4 bases outside the gene matches. CDR3 DNA: TGTGCCAGCAGTGGGACAGGGGCTATCTATGGCTACACCTTC. As protein: CASSGTGAIYGYTF.

The rearrangement joins TRBV2 to TRBJ1-1; 9 bases fit TRBD1. Germline values: CDR1 SNHLY, CDR2 FYNNEI. V shed 6 bases, J shed 4 bases, and the junction held 3 bases outside the gene matches. The CDR3 has 13 residues. The DNA for the CDR3 is TGTGCCAGCAGGGCGGACAGGGGCACTGAAGCTTTCTTT. This codes for CASRADRGTEAFF.

This sequence joins TRBV2 and TRBJ1-1, with 7 nucleotides matching TRBD1. V trimming: 6 bases; J trimming: 4 bases; junction bases outside the gene matches: 11. Germline values: CDR1 SNHLY, CDR2 FYNNEI. This CDR3 region has 15 residues. The CDR3 bases are TGTGCCAGCAGCACCAAGGGGGCGAAGGGCACTGAAGCTTTCTTT. Amino acid sequence: CASSTKGAKGTEAFF.

The CDR3 nucleotides are TGCAGTGCTAGTCGAGGGGGCGGGAGTGACAATCAGCCCCAGCATTTT. Amino acids: CSASRGGGSDNQPQHF. The chain carries TRBV20-1 and TRBJ1-5; TRBD1 matches at 7 bases. Germline CDR1 DFQATT, CDR2 SNEGSKA (reference sequence). The CDR3 is 16 amino acids. V dropped 3 bases and J dropped 3; count of bases not matched to a gene: 11.

The J gene is TRBJ1-1, the V gene TRBV12-3 or TRBV12-4; D gene unclear. The CDR3 consists of 12 residues. Trimming stripped 3 bases from V and 4 bases from J, with 6 bases between. The CDR3 region is CASSFLVTEAFF. Here the CDR3 DNA reads TGTGCCAGCAGTTTTTTGGTCACTGAAGCTTTCTTT.

This clone was counted a few times. V and J are TRBV18 and TRBJ2-7, with 7 bases matching TRBD1. This CDR3 is 14 amino acids long. V was clipped by 4 bases and J by 6 bases; unmatched bases: 9. Germline V lookup: CDR1 KGHSH, CDR2 LQKENI. As DNA, the CDR3 is TGTGCCAGCTCACTATCGACAGGGAGAGGCGAGCAGTACTTC. Residues: CASSLSTGRGEQYF.

This clone showed up just once. This sequence joins TRBV19 and TRBJ1-2, with D unclear. The V end was cut by 6 bases, the J end by 4 bases, with 9 bases between. Germline CDR1 reads LNHDA; CDR2 reads SQIVND (reference sequence). The CDR3 is 12 residues long. CDR3 sequence reads: CASRNSIYGYTF. CDR3 DNA sequence: TGTGCCAGTAGGAACAGCATCTATGGCTACACCTTC.

CDR3 sequence: CASSTTGEETQYF. The CDR3 region has the DNA TGTGCCAGCTCAACTACAGGGGAAGAGACCCAGTACTTC. The chain employs TRBV18 and TRBJ2-5, with 7 positions matching TRBD1. Trimming at V came to 5 bases and at J to 3 bases, leaving 3 bases not matched to a gene. CDR1 and CDR2 from the germline V gene are KGHSH and LQKENI. The CDR3 totals 13 residues.

J is TRBJ2-5 and V is TRBV11-2; 7 bases are a match to TRBD2. Trimming removed 5 bases from V and 2 bases from J; junction bases left unmatched: 11. This CDR3 spans 16 amino acids. Germline V gene sequence: CDR1 SGHAT, CDR2 FQNNGV. The CDR3, as DNA: TGTGCCAGCAGCCCCCCCTTTGGGGGAGGGCAAGAGACCCAGTACTTC. Encoded protein: CASSPPFGGGQETQYF.

The chain couples TRBV27 to TRBJ2-3, with D hard to call. V was shortened by 3 bases and J by 0 bases, with 10 bases between the two germline ends. The CDR3 is 15 residues long. Germline assignment: CDR1 MNHEY and CDR2 SMNVEV (reference sequence). The CDR3 protein is CASSFFRPSTDTQYF. As DNA, the CDR3 is TGTGCCAGCAGTTTTTTCAGGCCTAGCACAGATACGCAGTATTTT.

The rearrangement links TRBV28 to TRBJ1-5, with 9 bases identical to TRBD1. CDR1 and CDR2 (germline): MDHEN, SYDVKM. V lost 6 bases to trimming and J lost 2 bases; unmatched junction nucleotides: 5. The CDR3 extends over 15 amino acids. CDR3 region: CASRKQGAGNQPQHF. CDR3 sequence (DNA): TGTGCCAGCAGAAAACAGGGGGCGGGCAATCAGCCCCAGCATTTT.

This chain connects TRBV30 to TRBJ2-2, with 7 bases identical to TRBD2. Germline V gene lookup returns CDR1 GTSNPN and CDR2 SVGIG (reference sequence). The CDR3 length is 14 residues. Losses at the gene ends were 4 bases for V and 2 bases for J; bases not matched to a gene: 4. CDR3 amino acids: CAWNAGENTGELFF. For the CDR3, the DNA is TGTGCCTGGAATGCGGGAGAAAACACCGGGGAGCTGTTTTTT.

The chain employs TRBV5-6 and TRBJ2-1; maybe TRBD1 (6 bases). CDR1 SGHDT and CDR2 YYEEEE come from the germline V gene. Trimming took 2 bases from V and 6 from J, leaving 9 bases between them. This CDR3 has 13 amino acids. In DNA form, the CDR3 reads TGTGCCAGCAGCTTAAGGACAGTCAATGAGCAGTTCTTC. It translates to CASSLRTVNEQFF.

This chain links TRBV6-5 with TRBJ2-7; weak D call: TRBD2 (6 bases). The V gene lost 8 bases and the J gene lost 3 bases, with 14 bases spanning the gap. The CDR3 is made up of 13 amino acids. The germline V gene encodes CDR1 MNHEY and CDR2 SVGAGI. CDR3 residues: CASRHREHYEQYF. CDR3 DNA: TGTGCCAGCCGGCATCGGGAGCACTACGAGCAGTACTTC.